Below are 30 T cell receptor beta chains sequenced from a single sample in a study of tumor-infiltrating lymphocytes in oesophageal squamous cell carcinoma. TCRdb ran MiXCR on the PCR reads and lists one entry per CDR3 protein. This sample has about 12,000 distinct CDR3 sequences, with roughly three fifths found just once. Source material: esophageal tumor tissue. The source is a female donor with esophageal squamous cell carcinoma.

This chain connects TRBV24-1 to TRBJ2-1; TRBD2 is a possible D gene (6 bases). Germline V lookup: CDR1 KGHDR, CDR2 SFDVKD. The length of the CDR3 is 18 residues. The germline V and J ends were trimmed by 5 bases and 0 bases, with 19 bases remaining between them. CDR3 sequence reads: CATSGYRAGRSSYNEQFF. The CDR3 DNA follows: TGTGCCACCAGTGGTTACCGGGCGGGAAGGAGCTCCTACAATGAGCAGTTCTTC.

This clonotype has at least ten counts. Just one base apart from a much larger clone, this may be a read error. The genes are TRBV6-1 and TRBJ2-7; 9 bases are a match to TRBD1. The CDR3 has 14 amino acids. V shed 7 bases, J shed 7 bases, and the junction held 11 bases outside the gene matches. The germline V gene has CDR1 MNHNS and CDR2 SASEGT. The CDR3 DNA sequence: TGTGCCAGCACCCCAGGACAGGGGTTAAATGAGCAGTACTTC. Residues: CASTPGQGLNEQYF.

The gene calls are TRBV6-1 and TRBJ2-5; D uncertain. In germline, CDR1 is MNHNS, CDR2 SASEGT. Between the trimmed V and J ends, which lost 5 bases and 4 bases, there was a span of 2 bases. The CDR3 sequence is 10 residues long. CDR3 amino acids: CASSSETQYF. CDR3 sequence (DNA): TGTGCCAGCAGTTCAGAGACCCAGTACTTC.

On this clonotype: The CDR3 does not end in the conserved phenylalanine or tryptophan, so this is likely a read error. Because the CDR3's place on the DNA is in doubt, the DNA is left out and the CDR3 is given as listed by TCRdb. The chain recombines TRBV12-3 or TRBV12-4 with TRBJ2-1; TRBD1, the D gene given by the table, was not confirmed from the DNA. The CDR3 is 16 amino acids long, termini counted. CDR3 amino acids: CASSFEDRDSPLHFGN.

Comments on this clonotype: The missing conserved phenylalanine or tryptophan at the end of this CDR3 makes a read error likely. The DNA is omitted, as the CDR3 cannot be located on it reliably, and the CDR3 follows TCRdb's listing. The chain couples TRBV11-3 to TRBJ1-1. Germline V lookup: CDR1 SGHNT, CDR2 YENEEA. From its first to its last residue, the CDR3 has 18 amino acids. This CDR3 is CASSFRTFFDKAATPSVR.

There are many counts of this clonotype. The chain is built from TRBV10-2 and TRBJ2-7; the D call may be TRBD1 or TRBD2 (5 bases each). The CDR3 loop spans 14 amino acids. The V gene lost 2 bases and the J gene lost 3 bases, with 11 bases spanning the gap. Per germline, CDR1 WSHSY and CDR2 SAAADI. CDR3 bases: TGCGCCAGCAGTGAGCCGGGACCGCACTACGAGCAGTACTTC. Its protein is CASSEPGPHYEQYF.

This clonotype was detected many times. The chain carries TRBV6-1 and TRBJ1-6; 7 bases are shared with TRBD1. The CDR3 consists of 14 residues. The J segment lost 10 bases and the V segment lost 6 bases, leaving 9 bases of the junction unmatched. Germline V CDR1 and CDR2: MNHNS, SASEGT. CDR3 in DNA: TGTGCCAGCAGAGCCCAGGGGGGGGGATCACCCCTCCACTTT. Translated: CASRAQGGGSPLHF.

The chain couples TRBV11-2 to TRBJ2-3; D is possibly TRBD2 (6 bases). The germline V gene encodes CDR1 SGHAT and CDR2 FQNNGV. The CDR3 has 15 residues. V was shortened by 5 bases and J by 0 bases, with 12 bases between the two germline ends. CDR3 loop: CASSMERASTDTQYF. The DNA of the CDR3 is TGTGCCAGCAGCATGGAGCGGGCTAGCACAGATACGCAGTATTTT.

The sample holds a few counts of this clonotype. This chain joins TRBV7-8 and TRBJ2-1; TRBD2 agrees at 12 bases. From germline, CDR1 is SGHVS and CDR2 FQNEAQ. The CDR3 covers 16 residues. V lost 4 bases to trimming and J lost 7 bases; unmatched junction nucleotides: 8. CDR3 protein: CASSWLAGGPLNEQFF. The CDR3 DNA follows: TGTGCCAGCAGCTGGCTAGCGGGAGGGCCTCTGAATGAGCAGTTCTTC.

The V gene is TRBV7-3, the J gene TRBJ2-5; 8 bases fit TRBD2. CDR3 size: 15 residues. Germline V gene lookup returns CDR1 SGHTA and CDR2 FQGTGA. V shed 5 bases, J shed 0 bases, and the junction held 5 bases outside the gene matches. CDR3 sequence reads: CASSVAGSYQETQYF. The CDR3 DNA reads TGTGCCAGCAGCGTAGCGGGATCGTACCAAGAGACCCAGTACTTC.

The chain recombines TRBV7-2 with TRBJ2-4; D is perhaps TRBD2 (7 bases). Germline V gene data show CDR1 as SGHTA and CDR2 as FQGNSA. V gave up 5 bases and J gave up 13 bases, with 30 bases separating them. The CDR3 contains 17 residues. CDR3 residues: CASSPFLGGPLADTQYF. The CDR3 nucleotides are TGTGCCAGCAGCCCATTCTTGGGGGGGCCGTTGGCAGATACGCAGTACTTC.

This clonotype was counted once. This chain uses TRBV7-2 with TRBJ1-3, with 7 bases aligning to TRBD1. The CDR3 spans 16 residues. V gave up 5 bases and J gave up 2 bases; unmatched junction bases: 9. Germline CDR1 SGHTA, CDR2 FQGNSA. This CDR3 reads CASSPGQVDAGNTIYF. In DNA form, the CDR3 reads TGTGCCAGCAGCCCTGGACAGGTCGATGCTGGAAACACCATATATTTT.

This clonotype was detected ten times or more. The chain couples TRBV5-4 to TRBJ2-7, with TRBD2 identical over 12 bases. Germline CDR1 and CDR2: SGHNT and YYREEE (reference sequence). V gave up 3 bases and J gave up 2 bases; unmatched junction bases: 9. The CDR3 is made up of 17 amino acids. CDR3 in amino acids: CASSYSLAGGRTYEQYF. CDR3 bases: TGTGCCAGCAGCTACTCACTAGCGGGAGGACGGACCTACGAGCAGTACTTC. The full variable domain, in which reference TRBV5-4 and TRBJ2-7 provide the parts outside the CDR3, is ETGVTQSPTHLIKTRGQQVTLRCSSQSGHNTVSWYQQALGQGPQFIFQYYREEENGRGNFPPRFSGLQFPNYSSELNVNALELDDSALYLCASSYSLAGGRTYEQYFGPGTRLTVT.

The chain joins TRBV5-6 to TRBJ2-3; D may be TRBD1 or TRBD2 (5 bases each). CDR1 SGHDT and CDR2 YYEEEE come from the germline V gene. The CDR3 covers 16 residues. With 2 bases removed from V and 0 bases from J, the gap between germline ends came to 13 bases. The CDR3 loop is CASSLPGRFSTDTQYF. The CDR3 DNA reads TGTGCCAGCAGCTTACCGGGACGTTTTAGCACAGATACGCAGTATTTT.

The sample holds a few counts of this clonotype. The rearrangement links TRBV7-3 to TRBJ2-5; TRBD1 might be the D (6 bases). Trimming took 0 bases from V and 2 from J, leaving 10 bases between them. This CDR3 contains 15 residues. Germline V gene sequence: CDR1 SGHTA, CDR2 FQGTGA. This chain's CDR3 is CASSLTGHSQETQYF. The CDR3 nucleotides are TGTGCCAGCAGCTTAACGGGACACTCGCAAGAGACCCAGTACTTC.

Turning to this clonotype: Because the CDR3's place on the DNA is in doubt, the DNA is left out and the CDR3 is given as listed by TCRdb. V is TRBV19 and J is TRBJ2-6; TRBD1, as called in the table, went unchecked against the DNA. The germline V gene encodes CDR1 LNHDA and CDR2 SQIVND (reference sequence). The CDR3 is 14 amino acids in total, end residues counted. The CDR3 region is CASPVPMRDPVLRF.

V gene TRBV20-1 combines with J gene TRBJ2-5, with a tentative D call TRBD1 (6 bases). Per the germline V gene, CDR1 is DFQATT and CDR2 is SNEGSKA (reference sequence). V lost 3 bases to trimming and J lost 5 bases, with 19 bases between them. The CDR3 extends over 15 amino acids. The CDR3: CSASLDSGTKETQYF. The CDR3 nucleotides are TGCAGTGCTAGTTTGGATTCCGGGACAAAGGAGACCCAGTACTTC.

By its share, this clonotype is medium-sized. CDR3 sequence reads: CASSFSFRNEAEAFF. CDR3 DNA: TGTGCCAGCAGCTTCTCTTTCAGAAACGAAGCTGAAGCTTTCTTT. The chain employs TRBV7-3 and TRBJ1-1; D is uncertain. The germline CDR1 and CDR2 sequences are SGHTA and FQGTGA. V lost 3 bases to trimming and J lost 6 bases, with 17 bases between them. There are 15 residues in the CDR3.

The count of this clonotype is one. The gene calls are TRBV6-6 and TRBJ2-3; 11 bases align to TRBD2. The last part of the DNA fits TRBJ2-1 better; the J call may be wrong. Germline V gene data show CDR1 as MNHNY and CDR2 as SVGAGI (reference sequence). The CDR3 covers 15 residues. The DNA of the CDR3 is TGTGCCAGCAGTTGGCTAGCGGGAGGCGGTGATGAGCAGTTCTTC. It translates to CASSWLAGGGDEQFF.

The rearrangement links TRBV7-2 to TRBJ2-4; no definite D call. V gave up 0 bases and J gave up 13 bases, with 16 bases separating them. Germline CDR1 is SGHTA and CDR2 is FQGNSA. The CDR3 covers 14 residues. The CDR3 region has the DNA TGTGCCAGCAGCTTAGCGTATGCTACGAGGTCCCAGTACTTC. Amino acid sequence: CASSLAYATRSQYF.

This clonotype was seen a handful of times. This rearrangement joins TRBV7-9 to TRBJ2-3; 8 bases are shared with TRBD1. Judging by the DNA end, TRBJ2-5 fits better; the J call may be wrong. Germline CDR1 reads SEHNR; CDR2 reads FQNEAQ (reference sequence). This CDR3 is built from 14 residues. Here the CDR3 reads CASSLATGVETQYF. CDR3 coding DNA: TGTGCCAGCAGCTTAGCGACAGGGGTAGAGACCCAGTACTTC.

In its sample, this clonotype was seen once. The chain carries TRBV6-1 and TRBJ2-1, with TRBD2 identical over 7 bases. The V and J ends lost 5 bases and 8 bases, in that order; junction bases with no gene match: 9. The CDR3 has 14 residues. Germline lookup yields CDR1 MNHNS and CDR2 SASEGT. The CDR3 DNA reads as TGTGCCAGCAGTACGGGGGAGGGCGGCGATGAGCAGTTCTTC. Translation gives CASSTGEGGDEQFF.

V usage is TRBV12-5 and J usage is TRBJ2-7; 8 positions agree with TRBD1. The end of the DNA fits TRBJ2-1 better, so the J call may be wrong. CDR1 is LGHNT, CDR2 FRNRAP, per germline. This CDR3 has 14 residues. CDR3 bases: TGTGCTAGTGGTTTGTTACAGGGGGTGAATGAGCAGTTCTTC. Translated: CASGLLQGVNEQFF.

This clonotype came up a few times. The chain recombines TRBV6-1 with TRBJ2-7; possibly TRBD1 or TRBD2 for D (5 bases each). Germline V lookup: CDR1 MNHNS, CDR2 SASEGT. Trimming took off 6 bases at V and 3 bases at J, with 18 bases between the two ends. The CDR3 totals 15 residues. CDR3 sequence reads: CASSLLSGTHYEQYF. DNA for the CDR3: TGTGCCAGCAGCTTACTTTCCGGGACGCACTACGAGCAGTACTTC.

CDR3 sequence: CASSLRQGTGEQYF. DNA of the CDR3: TGTGCCAGCAGCCTACGACAGGGAACGGGCGAGCAGTACTTC. This chain uses TRBV7-2 with TRBJ2-7; 7 nucleotides line up with TRBD1. The CDR3 spans 14 residues. Per the germline V gene, CDR1 is SGHTA and CDR2 is FQGNSA. V shed 5 bases, J shed 6 bases, and the junction held 10 bases outside the gene matches.

The CDR3: CASSFVYGTHNEQFF. CDR3 nucleotide sequence: TGTGCCAGCAGCTTCGTGTACGGGACCCACAATGAGCAGTTCTTC. The genes are TRBV7-6 and TRBJ2-1, with D tentatively TRBD1 or TRBD2 (5 bases each). Germline values: CDR1 SGHVS, CDR2 FNYEAQ. This CDR3 spans 15 amino acids. Deletions cut 3 bases from V and 5 bases from J, with 14 bases between.

On this clonotype: An end of the junction differs from the germline gene, which may be a read error. The J gene is TRBJ1-4, the V gene TRBV7-6; TRBD2 aligns across 11 bases. TRBJ2-2 explains the end of the DNA better; the J call may be wrong. Germline values: CDR1 SGHVS, CDR2 FNYEAQ. The CDR3 runs to 15 residues. The CDR3 reads CASSLAGGNTGELFF. In DNA form, the CDR3 reads TGTGCCAGCAGCCTAGCGGGAGGAAACACCGGGGAGCTGTTTTTT.

On this clonotype: The DNA is omitted, as the CDR3 cannot be located on it reliably, and the CDR3 follows TCRdb's listing. The rearrangement links TRBV7-4 to TRBJ2-6; the table's D call, TRBD2, was not checked against the DNA. The CDR3 is 17 residues long, counting both termini. Germline loops: CDR1 SGHVT, CDR2 SQSDAQ. The chain's CDR3 is CASSCVLAGCLRAVLRF.

For this clonotype: Since the CDR3 does not end with the conserved phenylalanine or tryptophan, this likely comes from a read error. No DNA is shown, since the ends of the CDR3 on it are uncertain; the CDR3 is the one TCRdb lists. The chain is built from TRBV7-2 and TRBJ2-7; whether TRBD1, the table's D call, matches the DNA was not checked. Germline V CDR1 and CDR2: SGHTA, FQGNSA. The CDR3 extends over 15 residues, inclusive of both ends. The CDR3 is CASSRTGGYGYTFGS.

This clonotype was seen once. The chain is built from TRBV28 and TRBJ2-2; TRBD2 aligns across 10 bases. CDR3 size: 19 residues. Unmatched junction bases numbered 20, after V lost 6 bases and J lost 7 bases. The germline CDR1 and CDR2 sequences are MDHEN and SYDVKM. CDR3 DNA: TGTGCCAGCAGCACCACTTCTAGCTGGCTAGCGGGAGAGGACGGGGAGCTGTTTTTT. It yields the protein CASSTTSSWLAGEDGELFF. The whole variable domain, filled in from reference TRBV28 and TRBJ2-2, reads DVKVTQSSRYLVKRTGEKVFLECVQDMDHENMFWYRQDPGLGLRLIYFSYDVKMKEKGDIPEGYSVSREKKERFSLILESASTNQTSMYLCASSTTSSWLAGEDGELFFGEGSRLTVL.